Presented here are 17 T cell receptor beta chains from one specimen sequenced in a study of blood T cell repertoires in COVID-19. The protocol was immunoSEQ multiplex PCR, while the TCRdb copy is restricted to in-frame clones and leaves out a portion. Of around 450,000 clones in the sample, 90% are singletons; the top ten hold around 0.6%. Sequenced input: PBMCs or T cells enriched from blood (not recorded which). These receptors originate from a man aged 18 to 30 who had recovered from COVID-19.

This clone has more than one count but fewer than ten. V and J are TRBV6-2 or TRBV6-3 and TRBJ1-5, with D possibly being TRBD1 (6 bases). Germline CDR1 reads MNHEY; CDR2 reads SVGEGT. V lost 5 bases and J lost 3, with 17 bases in between. This CDR3 spans 16 amino acids. The CDR3 reads CASSDRPTYNNQPQHF. CDR3 coding DNA: TGTGCCAGCAGTGACAGGCCGACTTACAACAATCAGCCCCAGCATTTT.

This clone was recorded once. This chain joins TRBV6-6 and TRBJ1-4; TRBD1 matches at 7 bases. The ends lost 6 bases at V and 5 bases at J; junction bases unmatched: 6. This CDR3 has 14 residues. From germline, CDR1 is MNHNY and CDR2 SVGAGI (reference sequence). The CDR3 here is CASRIDRENEKLFF. CDR3 sequence (DNA): TGTGCCAGCAGGATCGACAGGGAGAATGAAAAACTGTTTTTT.

This sequence joins TRBV7-3 and TRBJ2-3; D is possibly TRBD2 (6 bases). Germline values: CDR1 SGHTA, CDR2 FQGTGA. The CDR3 covers 16 residues. V was pared by 2 bases and J by 0 bases, with 12 bases between. In DNA form, the CDR3 reads TGTGCCAGCAGCTTAGGGGTTAGCGGTAGCACAGATACGCAGTATTTT. Protein sequence: CASSLGVSGSTDTQYF.

V usage is TRBV21-1 and J usage is TRBJ1-6. TRBV21-1 counts as a pseudogene. The CDR3 loop spans 16 amino acids. CDR3: CASSKGRGAWWSPLHF. CDR3 nucleotides: TGTGCCAGCAGCAAAGGGAGGGGCGCCTGGTGGTCACCCCTCCACTTT.

J is TRBJ2-7 and V is TRBV28; 7 bases agree with TRBD1. The junction had 8 bases not matched to a gene; V was cut back by 6 bases and J by 3 bases. The CDR3 loop spans 14 amino acids. Germline V lookup: CDR1 MDHEN, CDR2 SYDVKM. CDR3 residues: CASSPGDSHYEQYF. The CDR3 DNA sequence: TGTGCCAGCAGCCCCGGGGACAGTCACTACGAGCAGTACTTC.

V is TRBV28 and J is TRBJ1-4; 8 nucleotides line up with TRBD1. The CDR3 is 19 residues long. The germline V gene encodes CDR1 MDHEN and CDR2 SYDVKM. V shed 3 bases and J 6 bases; nucleotides not matched to a gene: 18. DNA of the CDR3: TGTGCCAGCAGTTTCAATCTTATGTATACCGACAGGGGAGATGAAAAACTGTTTTTT. This encodes CASSFNLMYTDRGDEKLFF.

The chain carries TRBV10-3 and TRBJ1-5, with D possibly matching TRBD1 (5 bases). The ends were cut back, 10 bases at V and 2 bases at J, with 12 bases in the middle. This CDR3 has 13 residues. The germline gives CDR1 ENHRY, CDR2 SYGVKD. The CDR3 DNA reads TGTGCCACCCTTTCAGGGCGCAATCAGCCCCAGCATTTT. Translated, it gives CATLSGRNQPQHF.

V is TRBV2 and J is TRBJ1-2, with 7 bases identical to TRBD1. The V gene end was trimmed by 4 bases and the J gene end by 4 bases; junction bases not matched to a gene: 6. The CDR3 is 14 residues long. CDR1 and CDR2 (germline): SNHLY, FYNNEI. The CDR3 DNA reads as TGTGCCAGCAGTGGGGACAGTAAATTCTATGGCTACACCTTC. Translated, it gives CASSGDSKFYGYTF.

This chain uses TRBV2 with TRBJ2-1, with 10 bases that match TRBD1. The CDR3 totals 14 residues. The trim removed 6 bases at V and 8 bases at J, leaving 7 bases unmatched. Germline V gene sequence: CDR1 SNHLY, CDR2 FYNNEI. DNA for the CDR3: TGTGCCAGCAGACCGGGACAGGGGTTCGATGAGCAGTTCTTC. Translating it yields CASRPGQGFDEQFF.

The genes are TRBV11-2 and TRBJ1-1; D perhaps matches TRBD1 (5 bases). This CDR3 comprises 18 residues. Deletions cut 6 bases from V and 1 base from J, with 24 bases between. Germline CDR1 SGHAT, CDR2 FQNNGV. DNA for the CDR3: TGTGCCAGCAGTTACTGGACCCTCAGGGTGAAGACGAACACTGAAGCTTTCTTT. Its protein is CASSYWTLRVKTNTEAFF.

The genes are TRBV19 and TRBJ1-2, with D maybe TRBD1 (6 bases). The V gene lost 3 bases and the J gene lost 6 bases, with 23 bases spanning the gap. The CDR3 has 17 amino acids. CDR1 LNHDA and CDR2 SQIVND come from the germline V gene (reference sequence). CDR3 residues: CASSIIFTGMGRNGYTF. The CDR3, as DNA: TGTGCCAGTAGTATTATCTTTACAGGGATGGGCCGAAATGGCTACACCTTC.

The chain combines TRBV15 with TRBJ1-5; D not certain. V was pared by 0 bases and J by 7 bases, with 7 bases between. The germline gives CDR1 LNHNV, CDR2 YYDKDF (reference sequence). The CDR3 is 13 amino acids. The CDR3 nucleotides read TGTGCCACCAGCAGAGATCGGGTACAGCCCCAGCATTTT. This translates into CATSRDRVQPQHF. The full variable domain, with the rest looked up from reference TRBV15 and TRBJ1-5, is DAMVIQNPRYQVTQFGKPVTLSCSQTLNHNVMYWYQQKSSQAPKLLFHYYDKDFNNEADTPDNFQSRRPNTSFCFLDIRSPGLGDTAMYLCATSRDRVQPQHFGDGTRLSIL.

This chain joins TRBV7-8 and TRBJ1-2; D may be TRBD1 (5 bases). Germline V lookup: CDR1 SGHVS, CDR2 FQNEAQ. V gave up 1 base and J gave up 0 bases, with 12 bases separating them. The CDR3 sequence is 16 residues long. The CDR3 region has the DNA TGTGCCAGCAGCTTAGGCCAGGGACTAGCTAACTATGGCTACACCTTC. Its translation is CASSLGQGLANYGYTF.

The CDR3 region is CASRKDSSYEQYF. In nucleotides, the CDR3 is TGTGCCAGCAGGAAGGACAGCAGCTACGAGCAGTACTTC. The chain combines TRBV2 with TRBJ2-7; D may be TRBD1 (6 bases). Germline values: CDR1 SNHLY, CDR2 FYNNEI. With 6 bases removed from V and 3 bases from J, the gap between germline ends came to 12 bases. There are 13 residues in the CDR3.

The V and J genes are TRBV28 and TRBJ1-5; D perhaps matches TRBD1 (6 bases). The CDR3 length is 14 residues. The ends were cut back, 6 bases at V and 4 bases at J, with 13 bases in the middle. Per the germline V gene, CDR1 is MDHEN and CDR2 is SYDVKM. CDR3 protein: CASRFLDRNQPQHF. In nucleotides, the CDR3 is TGTGCCAGCAGGTTTTTGGACAGAAATCAGCCCCAGCATTTT.

This clone has a single count. The chain carries TRBV10-1 and TRBJ1-4; no reliable D call. Germline V gives CDR1 WNHNN, CDR2 SYGVQD (reference sequence). This CDR3 is 13 amino acids long. V lost 5 bases and J 13 bases, leaving 17 bases between the germline ends. The CDR3 nucleotides are TGCGCCAGCAGTCGCTCTGATCCGGGTCCACTGTTTTTT. As protein: CASSRSDPGPLFF.

The chain has TRBV28 and TRBJ2-2, with TRBD2 matching over 11 bases. Germline CDR1 and CDR2: MDHEN and SYDVKM. The CDR3 totals 16 residues. J was trimmed by 1 base and V by 10 bases; bases with no gene match: 8. The CDR3 DNA is TGTGCCACCCTAGCGGGAGGACGGAGGAACACCGGGGAGCTGTTTTTT. Residues: CATLAGGRRNTGELFF.